The source of this TCR beta chain is a study of blood T cells in healthy people across ages. For the second PCR, which ran for roughly 7 to 11 cycles, a sample-barcoded 5' primer and a J-beta primer mix were used. TCRdb ran MiXCR on the 5' RACE reads and lists one entry per CDR3 protein. This sample carries about 780,000 distinct CDR3 sequences, 46% of them seen once, and the ten largest clones take roughly 18%. This clonotype was seen just once. The V segment lost 5 bases and the J segment 7 bases; nucleotides outside the gene matches: 16. CDR1 SGHTA and CDR2 FQGNSA come from the germline V gene. The CDR3 is 16 residues long.

This clonotype originated in a man older than 75 in good health. The chain is built from TRBV7-2 and TRBJ2-7, with 8 positions matching TRBD2. The source material was blood. The CDR3 protein is CASSNNRRAGAGEQYF. The CDR3 nucleotides are TGTGCCAGCAGCAATAACCGACGAGCGGGAGCGGGTGAGCAGTACTTC.